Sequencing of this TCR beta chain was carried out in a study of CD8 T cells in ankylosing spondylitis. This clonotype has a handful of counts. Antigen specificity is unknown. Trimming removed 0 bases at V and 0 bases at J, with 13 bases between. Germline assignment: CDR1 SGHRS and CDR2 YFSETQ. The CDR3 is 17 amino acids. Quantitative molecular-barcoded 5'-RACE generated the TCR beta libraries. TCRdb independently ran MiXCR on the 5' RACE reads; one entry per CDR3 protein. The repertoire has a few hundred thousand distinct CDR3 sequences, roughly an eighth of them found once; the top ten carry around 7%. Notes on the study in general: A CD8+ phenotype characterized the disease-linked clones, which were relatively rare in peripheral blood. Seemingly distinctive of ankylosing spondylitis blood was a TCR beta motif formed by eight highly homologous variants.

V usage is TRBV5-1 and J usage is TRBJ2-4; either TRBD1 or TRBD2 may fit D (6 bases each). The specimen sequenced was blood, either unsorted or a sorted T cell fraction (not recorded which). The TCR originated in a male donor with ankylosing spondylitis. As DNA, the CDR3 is TGCGCCAGCAGCTTGGTTAGAGAGGGGGGAGCCAAAAACATTCAGTACTTC. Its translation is CASSLVREGGAKNIQYF.